These T cell receptor beta chains were read from a single sample in a study of blood T cell repertoires in COVID-19. Profiling relied on immunoSEQ multiplex PCR, and the TCRdb table lists in-frame clones only, not all of them. The repertoire includes 65,000 to 80,000 clones, roughly four fifths of them detected once, and over 8.5% sits in the top ten. Sequenced: peripheral blood. The receptor source for this set is a man aged 50-60 years with acute or convalescent COVID-19. CDR3s include the opening cysteine and the closing phenylalanine or tryptophan. D genes are given only for firm matches. Where a row states a size, it is once, few, many or the class of an expanded clone; other rows omit it.

V gene	CDR3 length	D gene	clone size	J gene	CDR3 DNA	CDR3 protein
TRBV18	13	-	-	TRBJ1-2	TGTGCCAGCTCACCCCAAGAGGAGATTGGCTACACCTTC	CASSPQEEIGYTF
TRBV27	15	-	-	TRBJ1-2	TGTGCCAGCAGGGAGGGTGGAAGTACTAACTATGGCTACACCTTC	CASREGGSTNYGYTF
TRBV6-5	14	TRBD1	-	TRBJ1-6	TGTGCCAGCAGACAGGGGGCAGTTAATTCACCCCTCCACTTT	CASRQGAVNSPLHF
TRBV12-3/TRBV12-4	11	TRBD2	-	TRBJ2-7	TGTGCCAGGGGCGGGGGAAACGAGCAGTACTTC	CARGGGNEQYF
TRBV5-1	13	-	-	TRBJ1-6	TGCGCCAGCAGCTTGGATAGCATTACACCCCTCCACTTT	CASSLDSITPLHF
TRBV10-3	16	-	-	TRBJ2-7	TGTGCCATCAGTGAACCGGGACACTCTAGTTCCTACGAGCAGTACTTC	CAISEPGHSSSYEQYF
TRBV5-1	17	-	-	TRBJ2-3	TGCGCCAGCAGCTTGGCGTACACAGGGGGGGGCATAGATACGCAGTATTTT	CASSLAYTGGGIDTQYF
TRBV27	15	TRBD1	-	TRBJ1-5	TGTGCCAGCAGTTCTACAGGGGGAAGGAGCCAGCCCCAGCATTTT	CASSSTGGRSQPQHF
TRBV12-3/TRBV12-4	13	-	-	TRBJ1-2	TGTGCCAGCAGTATCTCAGGGGACTATGGCTACACCTTC	CASSISGDYGYTF
TRBV15	14	-	once	TRBJ1-5	TGTGCCACCAGCAGACGTACAGGAAATCAGCCCCAGCATTTT	CATSRRTGNQPQHF
TRBV7-2	14	-	-	TRBJ1-3	TGTGCCAGCAGCTTAGCTCTGTCGGTAAACACCATATATTTT	CASSLALSVNTIYF
TRBV19	13	-	-	TRBJ1-2	TGTGCCAGTAGTATACGGACAGTCTATGGCTACACCTTC	CASSIRTVYGYTF
TRBV7-3	14	-	-	TRBJ2-5	TGTGCCAGCAGCTACGGACACCCACCCGCGGCCCAGTACTTC	CASSYGHPPAAQYF
TRBV5-1	15	-	-	TRBJ1-6	TGCGCCAGCAGCTTGGTCCGGGGGGACAATTCACCCCTCCACTTT	CASSLVRGDNSPLHF
TRBV10-1	15	-	-	TRBJ2-7	TGCGCCAGCAGTGAGGGGGGGGCCGGCCTCTACGAGCAGTACTTC	CASSEGGAGLYEQYF
TRBV6-5	15	TRBD2	-	TRBJ2-2	TGTGCCAGCAGCTACGGACTAGGGAACACCGGGGAGCTGTTTTTT	CASSYGLGNTGELFF
TRBV7-2	11	-	-	TRBJ2-1	TGTGCCAGCAGCCGACAACATGAGCAGTTCTTC	CASSRQHEQFF
TRBV12-3/TRBV12-4	13	-	few	TRBJ1-1	TGTGCCACTGGGGCAGCAATGAACACTGAAGCTTTCTTT	CATGAAMNTEAFF
TRBV19	15	-	-	TRBJ1-4	TGTGCCAGTAGTCCCCAGACAGCAACTAATGAAAAACTGTTTTTT	CASSPQTATNEKLFF
TRBV5-6	14	-	-	TRBJ2-3	TGTGCCAGCATAAGGGGTATTTTTACAGATACGCAGTATTTT	CASIRGIFTDTQYF
TRBV20-1	14	-	-	TRBJ1-4	TGCAGTGCCAGTCGGGGAGGAGAGGGTGAAAAACTGTTTTTT	CSASRGGEGEKLFF
TRBV6-5	13	-	-	TRBJ2-1	TGTGCCAGCAGTTACACCGGGAGACTAGAGCAGTTCTTC	CASSYTGRLEQFF
TRBV5-1	15	TRBD1	-	TRBJ1-4	TGCGCCAGCAGCCCGTACAGGGGAGCTAATGAAAAACTGTTTTTT	CASSPYRGANEKLFF
TRBV28	16	TRBD1	-	TRBJ2-7	TGTGCCAGCAGCGCGACAGGGGACAGGAAGCACTACGAGCAGTACTTC	CASSATGDRKHYEQYF
TRBV5-1	16	-	few	TRBJ1-5	TGCGCCAGCAGCTTGGTCACAGATTTTAGCAATCAGCCCCAGCATTTT	CASSLVTDFSNQPQHF
TRBV29-1	15	-	-	TRBJ1-2	TGCAGCGTTGTGGAATCCAGCGGCGGAACCTATGGCTACACCTTC	CSVVESSGGTYGYTF
TRBV4-3	12	-	medium-sized	TRBJ1-3	TGCGCCAGCGTAGACTCTGGAAACACCATATATTTT	CASVDSGNTIYF
TRBV7-8	15	TRBD1	-	TRBJ1-1	TGTGCCAGCAGCTTAGCGCGACAGGGAATAACTGAAGCTTTCTTT	CASSLARQGITEAFF
TRBV28	16	-	-	TRBJ2-2	TGTGCCAGCAGCCCCGGAGGGGGGGCTATCGCCGGGGAGCTGTTTTTT	CASSPGGGAIAGELFF
TRBV5-6	13	-	few	TRBJ1-3	TGTGCCACCGCCGTGGGGCCTGGAAACACCATATATTTT	CATAVGPGNTIYF
TRBV5-1	16	-	-	TRBJ1-1	TGCGCCAGCAGCTCCCGAGGGAATCCGGCCAACACTGAAGCTTTCTTT	CASSSRGNPANTEAFF
TRBV2	15	-	-	TRBJ1-4	TGTGCCAGCAGTGAAAGCGGGACGCTAAATGAAAAACTGTTTTTT	CASSESGTLNEKLFF
TRBV5-1	14	TRBD1	-	TRBJ1-1	TGCGCCAGCAGCCCTACAGGGGGCCCGACTGAAGCTTTCTTT	CASSPTGGPTEAFF
TRBV9	16	TRBD1	-	TRBJ1-3	TGTGCCAGCAGCCTTCAGACAGGGCGCTCTGGAAACACCATATATTTT	CASSLQTGRSGNTIYF
TRBV25-1	13	-	-	TRBJ2-2	TGTGCCAGCAGAAAACAGGGCACCGGGGAGCTGTTTTTT	CASRKQGTGELFF
TRBV4-3	15	TRBD1	-	TRBJ1-4	TGCGCCAGCAGCCAAGGGACAGGGGTACGTGAAAAACTGTTTTTT	CASSQGTGVREKLFF
TRBV6-6	12	-	-	TRBJ1-1	TGTGCCAGCAGGCAGCCCCCGGGTGAAGCTTTCTTT	CASRQPPGEAFF
TRBV18	14	-	-	TRBJ2-5	TGTGCCAGCTCACCCTTACGAGCGCAAGAGACCCAGTACTTC	CASSPLRAQETQYF
TRBV5-1	14	-	once	TRBJ1-1	TGCGCCAGCAGCACGGACACCGCACCCGATGAAGCTTTCTTT	CASSTDTAPDEAFF
TRBV5-6	14	TRBD1	-	TRBJ1-6	TGTGCCAGCAGCTTAAACAGGGGCTCTTCACCCCTCCACTTT	CASSLNRGSSPLHF
TRBV23-1	17	-	-	TRBJ1-4	TGCGCCAGCAGTCAATGGGCCCGACAGGCCCGTAGAGGAAAACTGTTTTTT	CASSQWARQARRGKLFF
TRBV15	18	-	once	TRBJ2-2	TGTGCCACCAGCAGAGTTTCTACAGGGCGGGCGAACACCGGGGAGCTGTTTTTT	CATSRVSTGRANTGELFF
TRBV15	15	-	-	TRBJ1-5	TGTGCCACCAGCAGAGGTGTTGCGGGGAATCAGCCCCAGCATTTT	CATSRGVAGNQPQHF
TRBV7-9	14	-	-	TRBJ2-7	TGTGCCAGCAGCTTAGAACGGGGTGGCTACGAGCAGTACTTC	CASSLERGGYEQYF
TRBV7-3	15	-	-	TRBJ2-6	TGTGCCAGCAGCTTTTGGGCCTCCGGGGCCAACGTCCTGACTTTC	CASSFWASGANVLTF
TRBV4-3	16	-	-	TRBJ1-1	TGCGCCAGCAGCCGGAGCCCGGGACACCGGAACTATGAAGCTTTCTTT	CASSRSPGHRNYEAFF
TRBV29-1	13	-	-	TRBJ1-5	TGCAGCGTCCGAACAGGGACGGGTCAGCCCCAGCATTTT	CSVRTGTGQPQHF
TRBV9	13	TRBD1	-	TRBJ1-6	TGTGCCAGCAACACAGGGGGCGATTCACCCCTCCACTTT	CASNTGGDSPLHF